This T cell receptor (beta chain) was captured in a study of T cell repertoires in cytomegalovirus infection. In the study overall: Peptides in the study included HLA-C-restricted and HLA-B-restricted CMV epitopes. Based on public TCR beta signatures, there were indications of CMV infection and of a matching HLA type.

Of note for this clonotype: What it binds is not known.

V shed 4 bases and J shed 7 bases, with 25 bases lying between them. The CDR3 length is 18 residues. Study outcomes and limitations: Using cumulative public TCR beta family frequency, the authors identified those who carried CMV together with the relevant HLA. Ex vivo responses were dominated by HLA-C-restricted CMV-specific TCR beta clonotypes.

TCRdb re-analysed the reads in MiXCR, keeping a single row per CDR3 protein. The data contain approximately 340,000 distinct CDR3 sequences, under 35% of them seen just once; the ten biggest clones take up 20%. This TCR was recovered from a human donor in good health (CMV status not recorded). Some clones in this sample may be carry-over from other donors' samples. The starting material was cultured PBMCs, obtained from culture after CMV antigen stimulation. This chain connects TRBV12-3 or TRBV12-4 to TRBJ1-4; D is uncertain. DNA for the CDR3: TGTGCCAGCAGTTCTATGAGACCTAGGGTGGGTGGAGGTGAAAAACTGTTTTTT. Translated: CASSSMRPRVGGGEKLFF.